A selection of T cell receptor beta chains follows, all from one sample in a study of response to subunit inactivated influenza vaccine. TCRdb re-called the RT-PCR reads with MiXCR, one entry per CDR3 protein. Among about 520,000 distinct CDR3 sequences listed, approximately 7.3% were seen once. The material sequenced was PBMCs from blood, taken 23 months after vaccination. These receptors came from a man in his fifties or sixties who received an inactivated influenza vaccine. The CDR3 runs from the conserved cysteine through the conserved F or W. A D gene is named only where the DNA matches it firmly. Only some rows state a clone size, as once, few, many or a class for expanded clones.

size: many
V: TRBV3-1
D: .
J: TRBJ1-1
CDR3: CASSQGYTEAFF
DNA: TGTGCCAGCAGCCAGGGGTACACTGAAGCTTTCTTT

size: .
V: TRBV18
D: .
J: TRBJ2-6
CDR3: CASSPGAGRLRVGANVLTF
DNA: TGTGCCAGCTCACCAGGGGCAGGGCGCTTGAGAGTGGGGGCCAACGTCCTGACTTTC

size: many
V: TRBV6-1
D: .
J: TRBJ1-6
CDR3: CASSRRGSSYNSPLHF
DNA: TGTGCCAGCTCCCGGAGGGGGAGCTCCTATAATTCACCCCTCCACTTT

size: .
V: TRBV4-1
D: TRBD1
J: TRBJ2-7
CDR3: CASSSRGQGTYEQYF
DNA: TGCGCCAGCAGCTCTCGGGGACAGGGGACCTACGAGCAGTACTTC

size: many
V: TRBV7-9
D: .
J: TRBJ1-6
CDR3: CASSLGTNSPLHF
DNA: TGTGCCAGCAGCTTAGGGACTAATTCACCCCTCCACTTT

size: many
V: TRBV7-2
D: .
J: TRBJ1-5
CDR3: CASSLALHGIRGNQPQHF
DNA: TGTGCCAGCAGCTTAGCCCTCCATGGGATTCGGGGCAATCAGCCCCAGCATTTT

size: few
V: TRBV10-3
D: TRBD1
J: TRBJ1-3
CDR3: CAISPQGSTGNTIYF
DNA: TGTGCCATCAGCCCACAGGGGAGTACCGGAAACACCATATATTTT

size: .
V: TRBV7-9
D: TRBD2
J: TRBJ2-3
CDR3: CASSLVSGTGDTQYF
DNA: TGTGCCAGCAGCTTGGTTAGCGGGACTGGAGATACGCAGTATTTT

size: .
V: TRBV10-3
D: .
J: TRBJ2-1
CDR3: CAISELSNNEQFF
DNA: TGTGCCATCAGTGAGTTGTCTAACAATGAGCAGTTCTTC

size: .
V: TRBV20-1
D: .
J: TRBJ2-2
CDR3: CSASFRGTGELFF
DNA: TGCAGCGCTAGTTTTCGGGGGACCGGGGAGCTGTTTTTT

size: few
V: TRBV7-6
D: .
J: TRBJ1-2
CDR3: CASSLSGELYGYTF
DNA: TGTGCCAGCAGCTTATCCGGAGAACTCTATGGCTACACCTTC

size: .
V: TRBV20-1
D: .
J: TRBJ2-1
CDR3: CSARNRDSYNEQFF
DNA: TGCAGTGCTAGAAACCGGGACTCTTACAATGAGCAGTTCTTC

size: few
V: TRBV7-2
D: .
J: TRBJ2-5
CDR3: CASSLVPPKIETQYF
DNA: TGTGCCAGCAGCTTAGTCCCCCCGAAAATCGAGACCCAGTACTTC

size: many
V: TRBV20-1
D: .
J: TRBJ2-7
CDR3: CSAREDGTFYEQYF
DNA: TGCAGTGCTAGAGAGGACGGGACCTTTTACGAGCAGTACTTC

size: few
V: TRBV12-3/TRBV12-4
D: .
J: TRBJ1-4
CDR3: CASSRKGATNEKLFF
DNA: TGTGCCAGCAGCCGAAAGGGGGCAACTAATGAAAAACTGTTTTTT

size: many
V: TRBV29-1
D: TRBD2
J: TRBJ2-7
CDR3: CSVTGLAGYEQYF
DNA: TGCAGCGTGACTGGGCTAGCGGGATACGAGCAGTACTTC

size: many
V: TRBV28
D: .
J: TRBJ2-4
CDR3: CASSLVQGAKNIQYF
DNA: TGTGCCAGCAGTTTGGTGCAGGGGGCCAAAAACATTCAGTACTTC